The 17 T cell receptor beta chains presented below share a single source sample, sequenced in a study of T cell clones after liver transplantation (dated by TCRdb to between 2018 and 2020). The library was made by the immunoSEQ multiplex PCR assay. Sourced from immuneACCESS, this table was stored by TCRdb with only in-frame sequences that have V and J called. A share of the clones is absent; for the studies checked, an unresolved V gene accounts for under half, and the remainder has no known explanation. A total of about 120,000 clones appear in this sample, around nine tenths of them only once. The ten largest clonotypes hold around 0.8% of the sample. Specimen: CD4+ T cells from blood, collected 12 months after liver transplant. The receptors come from a human patient who received a liver transplant. Following a transplant, some T cells may be graft donor cells, not patient cells.

Only one count was recorded for this clone. V gene TRBV19 combines with J gene TRBJ1-2; no clear D. Trimming pared 6 bases from V and 4 bases from J, leaving 9 bases between. Germline CDR1 LNHDA, CDR2 SQIVND (reference sequence). The CDR3 sequence is 12 residues long. CDR3 DNA sequence: TGTGCCAGTAGGGAGGGTGGCTATGGCTACACCTTC. This sequence encodes CASREGGYGYTF. Full variable domain (outside the CDR3, taken from reference TRBV19 and TRBJ1-2): DGGITQSPKYLFRKEGQNVTLSCEQNLNHDAMYWYRQDPGQGLRLIYYSQIVNDFQKGDIAEGYSVSREKKESFPLTVTSAQKNPTAFYLCASREGGYGYTFGSGTRLTVV.

This chain joins TRBV30 and TRBJ2-5, with TRBD2 as a possible D gene (6 bases). V lost 4 bases, J lost 1 base, and 10 bases lay in between. The germline V gene encodes CDR1 GTSNPN and CDR2 SVGIG (reference sequence). This CDR3 is 13 amino acids long. The CDR3 loop reads CAWTPSAQETQYF. DNA for the CDR3: TGTGCCTGGACCCCTAGCGCCCAAGAGACCCAGTACTTC. The entire variable domain, with the rest obtained from reference TRBV30 and TRBJ2-5, is as follows: SQTIHQWPATLVQPVGSPLSLECTVEGTSNPNLYWYRQAAGRGLQLLFYSVGIGQISSEVPQNLSASRPQDRQFILSSKKLLLSDSGFYLCAWTPSAQETQYFGPGTRLLVL.

The chain links TRBV28 to TRBJ1-5; 10 nucleotides line up with TRBD1. Germline trimming cut 5 bases from V and 1 base from J; bases unmatched to any gene: 5. Germline CDR1 and CDR2: MDHEN and SYDVKM. CDR3 length: 16 residues. For the CDR3, the DNA is TGTGCCAGCAGTCGGCCGGGACAGGGGAGCAATCAGCCCCAGCATTTT. This encodes CASSRPGQGSNQPQHF.

The rearrangement uses TRBV11-2 and TRBJ2-6; a weak D match, TRBD2 (5 bases). The CDR3 spans 14 residues. The V end lost 10 bases, the J end lost 7 bases, and 17 bases lay between the germline ends. Per the germline V gene, CDR1 is SGHAT and CDR2 is FQNNGV. CDR3 nucleotide sequence: TGTGCCACCACATCCTATCGGGGAGCCAACGTCCTGACTTTC. Protein: CATTSYRGANVLTF.

This sequence joins TRBV6-1 and TRBJ2-1; D remains ambiguous. Trimming left V 1 base short and J 5 bases short, with 6 bases between. This CDR3 has 13 residues. CDR1 and CDR2 (germline): MNHNS, SASEGT. As DNA, the CDR3 is TGTGCCAGCAGTGAAGGAGTCGACAATGAGCAGTTCTTC. Residues: CASSEGVDNEQFF.

The V call is TRBV7-8, the J call TRBJ2-3; no reliable D call. This CDR3 is 14 amino acids long. V was pared by 3 bases and J by 0 bases, with 7 bases between. From germline, CDR1 is SGHVS and CDR2 FQNEAQ. The CDR3 DNA sequence: TGTGCCAGCAGCTTGTCGTCTAGCACAGATACGCAGTATTTT. Translating gives CASSLSSSTDTQYF.

This chain links TRBV5-1 with TRBJ2-3; D not resolved. The germline V gene has CDR1 SGHRS and CDR2 YFSETQ. Trimming left V 0 bases short and J 3 bases short, with 14 bases between. This CDR3 has 16 amino acids. CDR3: CASSLAPGVMTDTQYF. In DNA form, the CDR3 reads TGCGCCAGCAGCTTGGCCCCAGGCGTGATGACAGATACGCAGTATTTT. The whole variable domain, filled in from reference TRBV5-1 and TRBJ2-3, reads KAGVTQTPRYLIKTRGQQVTLSCSPISGHRSVSWYQQTPGQGLQFLFEYFSETQRNKGNFPGRFSGRQFSNSRSEMNVSTLELGDSALYLCASSLAPGVMTDTQYFGPGTRLTVL.

This clone was observed a single time. CDR3 DNA: TGTGCCAGCAGCCCTAGCGGATTCAATGAGCAGTTCTTC. As protein: CASSPSGFNEQFF. The chain combines TRBV7-3 with TRBJ2-1; 7 positions match TRBD2. Germline CDR1 reads SGHTA; CDR2 reads FQGTGA. The J segment lost 6 bases and the V segment lost 5 bases, leaving 4 bases of the junction unmatched. The CDR3 loop spans 13 amino acids.

The chain carries TRBV5-1 and TRBJ1-2; 12 bases agree with TRBD1. The CDR3 contains 17 residues. Germline assignment: CDR1 SGHRS and CDR2 YFSETQ. The J segment lost 5 bases and the V segment lost 4 bases, leaving 12 bases of the junction unmatched. The CDR3 DNA reads TGCGCCAGCAGCCTGAAACCCGGGACAGGGGGCGGGTATGGCTACACCTTC. Residues: CASSLKPGTGGGYGYTF.

In its sample, this clone was seen once. The chain uses TRBV6-5 and TRBJ1-3; D gene uncertain. Trimming cost V 6 bases and J 0 bases, with 9 bases left between them. Germline-derived CDR1 and CDR2 are MNHEY and SVGAGI. The CDR3 covers 14 residues. CDR3 protein: CASRATSSGNTIYF. The CDR3 DNA follows: TGTGCCAGCAGGGCTACCTCCTCTGGAAACACCATATATTTT.

The DNA of the CDR3 is TGCGCCTCCTCCTCGGACAGGAGCCAAGAGACCCAGTACTTC. This translates into CASSSDRSQETQYF. This chain connects TRBV4-1 to TRBJ2-5, with 7 bases aligning to TRBD1. V dropped 11 bases and J dropped 1; count of bases not matched to a gene: 10. The length of the CDR3 is 14 residues. CDR1 MGHRA and CDR2 YSYEKL come from the germline V gene.

V usage is TRBV2 and J usage is TRBJ1-2; no definite D call. The V gene's germline CDR1 is SNHLY and CDR2 FYNNEI. This CDR3 spans 13 amino acids. The V end was cut by 3 bases, the J end by 5 bases, with 10 bases between. DNA of the CDR3: TGTGCCAGCAGTGAGACGGGAACTTATGGCTACACCTTC. This gives the protein CASSETGTYGYTF.

This chain joins TRBV29-1 and TRBJ2-2; 8 positions match TRBD1. The length of the CDR3 is 17 residues. V gave up 6 bases and J gave up 1 base; unmatched junction bases: 13. The germline V gene encodes CDR1 SQVTM and CDR2 ANQGSEA. CDR3 in amino acids: CSVKRATGTGNTGELFF. CDR3 in DNA: TGCAGCGTCAAGAGGGCCACCGGGACAGGGAACACCGGGGAGCTGTTTTTT.

The chain combines TRBV7-2 with TRBJ1-3; possibly TRBD1 for D (6 bases). Looked up from germline, CDR1 is SGHTA and CDR2 is FQGNSA. Trimming removed 2 bases from V and 2 bases from J, with 19 bases in between. This CDR3 contains 18 residues. The CDR3 DNA sequence: TGTGCCAGCAGCTTATCCCCTCCTCAGGGGCTGGCTGGAAACACCATATATTTT. Protein product: CASSLSPPQGLAGNTIYF.

The chain couples TRBV6-6 to TRBJ1-2; possible D gene TRBD1, 6 bases. This CDR3 is built from 16 residues. Trimming left V 6 bases short and J 8 bases short, with 25 bases between. Germline CDR1 MNHNY, CDR2 SVGAGI (reference sequence). In DNA, the CDR3 is TGTGCCAGCAGCTACGACACCGGGACATTGGGGTGGGGCTACACCTTC. This encodes CASSYDTGTLGWGYTF.

The chain links TRBV7-6 to TRBJ2-1, with D perhaps assigned TRBD1 or TRBD2 (5 bases each). The CDR3 extends over 16 amino acids. V lost 1 base to trimming and J lost 0 bases, with 10 bases between them. Looked up from germline, CDR1 is SGHVS and CDR2 is FNYEAQ. CDR3 DNA: TGTGCCAGCAGCTTAGTGGGGACGAACTCCTACAATGAGCAGTTCTTC. This gives the protein CASSLVGTNSYNEQFF.

This clone turned up a few times. The chain joins TRBV5-6 to TRBJ1-5, with D perhaps matching TRBD1 (6 bases). Germline CDR1 and CDR2: SGHDT and YYEEEE. V lost 3 bases, J lost 4 bases, and 11 bases lay in between. The CDR3 spans 14 residues. Here the CDR3 DNA reads TGTGCCAGCAGCTCCACAGGGAGGAATCAGCCCCAGCATTTT. Translated, it gives CASSSTGRNQPQHF. The full variable domain, rest sourced from reference TRBV5-6 and TRBJ1-5, is DAGVTQSPTHLIKTRGQQVTLRCSPKSGHDTVSWYQQALGQGPQFIFQYYEEEERQRGNFPDRFSGHQFPNYSSELNVNALLLGDSALYLCASSSTGRNQPQHFGDGTRLSIL.